The T cell receptor (beta chain) under discussion was sequenced for a study of T cell responses to AZD1222 COVID-19 vaccine. General observations from the study: The reported proportion of spike-specific TCRs targeting unmutated variant regions was nearly half. Just a handful of AZD1222 recipients were seropositive at baseline. Scientists sampled the repertoires only once the peak T cell response had passed. Spike-specific TCR depth and breadth grew after two AZD1222 doses.

Trimming took 5 bases from V and 3 from J, leaving 11 bases between them. Germline V gene data show CDR1 as KGHSH and CDR2 as LQKENI. This CDR3 contains 14 residues. As to this clone: Its specificity is not known.

Clones were sequenced by immunoSEQ multiplex PCR, and TCRdb holds only the in-frame ones, with some missing. Of roughly 110,000 clones in the sample, 85% to 95% were seen once. This receptor was identified in an adult who received the AZD1222 COVID-19 vaccine. Sequencing used peripheral blood, obtained 28 days after the second AZD1222 dose. The chain combines TRBV18 with TRBJ1-5; the D is unclear. CDR3 protein: CASSSTVYNQPQHF. CDR3 sequence (DNA): TGTGCCAGCTCATCCACAGTTTACAATCAGCCCCAGCATTTT.